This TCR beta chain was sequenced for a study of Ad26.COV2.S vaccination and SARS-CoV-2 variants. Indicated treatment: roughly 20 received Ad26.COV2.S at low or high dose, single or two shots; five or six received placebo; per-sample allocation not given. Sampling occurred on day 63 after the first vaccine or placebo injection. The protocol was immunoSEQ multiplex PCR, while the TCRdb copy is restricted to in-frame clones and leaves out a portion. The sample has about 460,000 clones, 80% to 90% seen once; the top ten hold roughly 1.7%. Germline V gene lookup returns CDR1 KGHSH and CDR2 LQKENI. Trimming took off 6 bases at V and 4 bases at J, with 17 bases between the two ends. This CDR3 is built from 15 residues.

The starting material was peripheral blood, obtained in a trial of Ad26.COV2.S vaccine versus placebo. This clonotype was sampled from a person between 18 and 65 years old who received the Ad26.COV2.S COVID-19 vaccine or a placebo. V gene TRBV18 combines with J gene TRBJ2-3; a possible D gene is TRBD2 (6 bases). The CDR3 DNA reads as TGTGCCAGCTCGGAAGTCGGGGGACGGGCAGATACGCAGTATTTT. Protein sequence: CASSEVGGRADTQYF.